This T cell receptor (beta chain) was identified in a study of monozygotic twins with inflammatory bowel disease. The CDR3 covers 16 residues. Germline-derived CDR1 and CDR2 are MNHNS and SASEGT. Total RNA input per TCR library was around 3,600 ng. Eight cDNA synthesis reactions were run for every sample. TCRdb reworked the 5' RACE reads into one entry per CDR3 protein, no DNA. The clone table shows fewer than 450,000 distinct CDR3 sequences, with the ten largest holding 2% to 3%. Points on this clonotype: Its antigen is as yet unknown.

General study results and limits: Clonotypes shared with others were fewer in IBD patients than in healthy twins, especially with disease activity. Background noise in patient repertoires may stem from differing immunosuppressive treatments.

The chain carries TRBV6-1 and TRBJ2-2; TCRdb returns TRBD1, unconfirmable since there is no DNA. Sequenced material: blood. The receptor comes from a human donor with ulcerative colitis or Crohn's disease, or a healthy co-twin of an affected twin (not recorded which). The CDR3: CASTRTGVLNTGELFF.